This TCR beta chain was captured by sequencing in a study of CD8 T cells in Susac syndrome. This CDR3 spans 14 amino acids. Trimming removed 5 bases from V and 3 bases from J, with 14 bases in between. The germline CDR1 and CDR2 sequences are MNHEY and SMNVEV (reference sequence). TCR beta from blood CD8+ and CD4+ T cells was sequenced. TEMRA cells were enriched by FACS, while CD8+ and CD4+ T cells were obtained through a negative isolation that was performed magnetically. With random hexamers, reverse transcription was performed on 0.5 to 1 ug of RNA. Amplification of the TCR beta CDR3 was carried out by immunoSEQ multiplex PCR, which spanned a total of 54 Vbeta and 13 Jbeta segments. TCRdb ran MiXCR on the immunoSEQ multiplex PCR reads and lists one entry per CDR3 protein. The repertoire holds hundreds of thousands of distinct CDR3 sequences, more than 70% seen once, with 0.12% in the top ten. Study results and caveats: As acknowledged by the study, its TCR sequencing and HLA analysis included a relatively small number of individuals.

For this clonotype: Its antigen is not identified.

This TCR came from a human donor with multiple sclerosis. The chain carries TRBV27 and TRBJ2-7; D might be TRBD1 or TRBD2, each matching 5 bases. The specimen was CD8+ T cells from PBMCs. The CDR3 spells CASSPQGPLYEQYF. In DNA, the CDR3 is TGTGCCAGCAGTCCTCAGGGACCCCTCTACGAGCAGTACTTC.